Presented here are 7 T cell receptor beta chains from one specimen sequenced in a study of cytomegalovirus exposure and HLA in healthy donors. The PCR made use of 60 Vbeta and 13 Jbeta primers. Sequencing was performed with immunoSEQ multiplex PCR; in TCRdb, only in-frame clones are kept and a portion is missing. The table counts 95,000 to 150,000 clones; about 2.2% lies in the top ten. The specimen was PBMCs. Every receptor here comes from a man aged 35 to 55 in good health and CMV-seronegative.

The genes are TRBV6-1 and TRBJ2-3, with 9 nucleotides matching TRBD2. Per germline, CDR1 MNHNS and CDR2 SASEGT. This CDR3 has 16 residues. Trimming cost V 4 bases and J 2 bases; bases outside gene matches: 7. CDR3 nucleotide sequence: TGTGCCAGCAGTGCCTGGGGCGGGAGGGCCACAGATACGCAGTATTTT. Its translation: CASSAWGGRATDTQYF.

Comment on this clone: The junction departs from the called germline gene at one end, perhaps through a read error. This sequence joins TRBV7-7 and TRBJ2-7, with D perhaps TRBD1 (6 bases). Looked up from germline, CDR1 is SSHAT and CDR2 is FNYEAQ (reference sequence). There are 14 residues in the CDR3. The DNA of the CDR3 is TGTGCTAGCAGCCACGGGACATTCAACTACGAGCAGTACTTC. Amino acid sequence: CASSHGTFNYEQYF.

This chain uses TRBV5-1 with TRBJ2-1; D not certain. The CDR3 runs to 14 residues. Per germline, CDR1 SGHRS and CDR2 YFSETQ. Trimming cost V 4 bases and J 0 bases, with 8 bases left between them. CDR3 protein: CASSLPSSYNEQFF. CDR3 bases: TGCGCCAGCAGCCTCCCGAGCTCCTACAATGAGCAGTTCTTC.

The V and J genes are TRBV7-9 and TRBJ2-7, with a tentative D call TRBD1 (6 bases). Trimming cost V 2 bases and J 3 bases, with 11 bases left between them. The CDR3 spans 14 residues. Germline V lookup: CDR1 SEHNR, CDR2 FQNEAQ (reference sequence). The CDR3 DNA sequence: TGTGCCAGCAGCTTATCCGGGACAAACTACGAGCAGTACTTC. It codes for CASSLSGTNYEQYF.

The V and J genes are TRBV5-8 and TRBJ1-5; D might be TRBD1 (6 bases). V was trimmed by 9 bases and J by 5 bases, leaving 18 bases between them. This CDR3 is built from 14 residues. The germline CDR1 and CDR2 sequences are SGHTS and YDEGEE. In DNA form, the CDR3 reads TGTGCCACCTCGGGGCAGGGGCCATATCAGCCCCAGCATTTT. Its translation is CATSGQGPYQPQHF.

The V call is TRBV28, the J call TRBJ1-4; 7 bases align to TRBD1. Germline-derived CDR1 and CDR2 are MDHEN and SYDVKM. CDR3 length: 14 residues. Trimming took 4 bases from V and 4 from J; bases not matched to a gene: 3. CDR3 nucleotides: TGTGCCAGCAGTTACGGGACAGTTAATGAAAAACTGTTTTTT. Its translation: CASSYGTVNEKLFF.

This chain links TRBV19 with TRBJ1-2; no firm D call. The germline V gene encodes CDR1 LNHDA and CDR2 SQIVND (reference sequence). CDR3 length: 14 amino acids. Trimming removed 9 bases from V and 2 bases from J, with 16 bases in between. The CDR3 DNA reads as TGTGCCAGCCATGAGGGAACACCAAACTATGGCTACACCTTC. It yields the protein CASHEGTPNYGYTF.